This T cell receptor (beta chain) was captured by sequencing in a study of blood T cells in healthy people across ages. The study's findings and limits: Strong correlation was found linking TCR beta diversity to naive T cell percentage.

This clonotype was detected a few times. Antigen specificity is unknown. Combining a sample-barcoded 5' primer with a J-beta primer mix, a second PCR ran for about 6 to 11 cycles. TCRdb reprocessed the 5' RACE reads with MiXCR, giving one entry per CDR3 protein. The sample lists around 1.5 million distinct CDR3 sequences, 42% occurring once. The TCR sequence derives from a woman aged 18-35 years in good health. Source material: blood.

The CDR3 DNA reads as TGTGCCAGCAGTTTGGTGGGGCGCGGCTACACCTTC. It is translated as CASSLVGRGYTF. The chain couples TRBV12-3 or TRBV12-4 to TRBJ1-2, with a possible D match to TRBD1 (5 bases). There are 12 residues in the CDR3. V dropped 3 bases and J dropped 8 bases, with 10 bases sitting between them.